A single sample gave rise to the 19 T cell receptor beta chains below, sequenced in a study of T cells in Graves' hyperthyroidism and ophthalmopathy. Authors of the study amplified TCR beta CDR3 regions from RNA transcripts. The HTBI primer set served for first-round RT-PCR of the TCR CDR3. TCRdb fed the multiplex PCR reads into MiXCR, producing one record per CDR3 protein. This table has over 550,000 distinct CDR3 sequences, approximately 16% appearing once. Sequenced: blood. The receptors shown here come from a woman younger than 30 with Graves' hyperthyroidism.

This clonotype was counted ten times or more. The chain has TRBV5-1 and TRBJ2-3, with 8 bases identical to TRBD1. The V and J ends lost 2 bases and 0 bases, in that order; junction bases with no gene match: 11. The CDR3 consists of 18 residues. CDR1 and CDR2 (germline): SGHRS, YFSETQ. CDR3 bases: TGCGCCAGCAGCTTCCGGGACAGGAAAGGTACTAGCACAGATACGCAGTATTTT. Translation: CASSFRDRKGTSTDTQYF.

Many counts were recorded for this clonotype. The rearrangement joins TRBV24-1 to TRBJ1-1, with 9 bases lining up with TRBD1. The CDR3 is 13 residues long. Germline V gene data show CDR1 as KGHDR and CDR2 as SFDVKD. V lost 3 bases to trimming and J lost 11 bases; unmatched junction nucleotides: 6. CDR3 region: CATSDPGQGRAFF. The CDR3 bases are TGTGCCACCAGTGATCCCGGACAGGGGCGGGCTTTCTTT.

This clonotype was counted ten times or more. This chain links TRBV12-3 or TRBV12-4 with TRBJ2-3; D is unclear. This CDR3 spans 14 amino acids. V lost 6 bases and J lost 6, with 16 bases in between. The CDR3 nucleotides are TGTGCCAGCAGACCCGGGCCGTTCGGGGATACGCAGTATTTT. As protein: CASRPGPFGDTQYF.

The gene calls are TRBV7-8 and TRBJ2-1; TRBD2 agrees at 10 bases. The germline CDR1 and CDR2 sequences are SGHVS and FQNEAQ. This CDR3 is 19 amino acids long. With 6 bases clipped from V and 0 bases from J, the junction kept 14 bases outside the gene matches. The DNA of the CDR3 is TGTGCCAGCAGAAGGGGTGCTAGCGGGAGCGCGAGCTCCTACAATGAGCAGTTCTTC. Translated: CASRRGASGSASSYNEQFF.

The sample holds a few counts of this clonotype. The V and J genes are TRBV10-3 and TRBJ1-2, with 8 bases lining up with TRBD1. The CDR3 runs to 14 residues. Germline lookup yields CDR1 ENHRY and CDR2 SYGVKD. The V gene end was trimmed by 7 bases and the J gene end by 3 bases; junction bases not matched to a gene: 7. The CDR3, as DNA: TGTGCCATCAACCCAGGACAGGGCCACTATGGCTACACCTTC. It translates to CAINPGQGHYGYTF.

This clonotype has at least ten counts. The CDR3 region is CASKGHAGETQYF. The CDR3 DNA sequence: TGTGCCAGCAAGGGACATGCCGGGGAGACCCAGTACTTC. This chain joins TRBV11-2 and TRBJ2-5; TRBD1 might be the D (6 bases). Germline values: CDR1 SGHAT, CDR2 FQNNGV. CDR3 size: 13 residues. Between the trimmed V and J ends, which lost 7 bases and 5 bases, there was a span of 14 bases.

This clonotype came up many times. CDR3 residues: CSAMVAARRAFF. In nucleotides, the CDR3 is TGCAGTGCTATGGTGGCGGCTAGGCGAGCTTTCTTT. This chain joins TRBV20-1 and TRBJ1-1; D not resolved. The V end was cut by 4 bases, the J end by 10 bases, with 16 bases between. The CDR3 covers 12 residues. The germline V gene encodes CDR1 DFQATT and CDR2 SNEGSKA (reference sequence).

This clonotype was counted only a few times. The J gene is TRBJ2-7, the V gene TRBV2; possibly TRBD2 for D (6 bases). This CDR3 has 13 amino acids. Germline CDR1 is SNHLY and CDR2 is FYNNEI. Trimming stripped 8 bases from V and 6 bases from J, with 17 bases between. Here the CDR3 reads CASGEGGPAEQYF. The CDR3 bases are TGTGCCAGCGGCGAAGGAGGGCCGGCCGAGCAGTACTTC.

This clonotype was detected ten times or more. The rearrangement links TRBV5-1 to TRBJ2-5; possibly TRBD2 for D (5 bases). Germline V gives CDR1 SGHRS, CDR2 YFSETQ. V dropped 0 bases and J dropped 1 base, with 10 bases sitting between them. CDR3 size: 15 residues. CDR3 amino acids: CASSLGVDSQETQYF. In nucleotides, the CDR3 is TGCGCCAGCAGCTTGGGAGTGGACTCCCAAGAGACCCAGTACTTC.

The chain is built from TRBV10-1 and TRBJ1-1; D unresolved. The CDR3 is made up of 14 amino acids. The ends were cut back, 6 bases at V and 1 base at J, with 12 bases in the middle. From germline, CDR1 is WNHNN and CDR2 SYGVQD (reference sequence). The CDR3 nucleotides read TGCGCCAGCAGGACCGACACGACGAACACTGAAGCTTTCTTT. As protein: CASRTDTTNTEAFF.

The rearrangement joins TRBV5-1 to TRBJ1-1, with D perhaps matching TRBD1 (5 bases). V was pared by 2 bases and J by 0 bases, with 14 bases between. The germline V gene has CDR1 SGHRS and CDR2 YFSETQ. The CDR3 runs 16 residues. CDR3 DNA: TGCGCCAGCAGCTTTGTCCAGGGCGCTGTGAACACTGAAGCTTTCTTT. It is translated as CASSFVQGAVNTEAFF.

This clonotype was detected ten times or more. The chain has TRBV20-1 and TRBJ1-1; the D is unclear. This CDR3 has 11 residues. Trimming removed 2 bases at V and 2 bases at J, with 3 bases between. The germline gives CDR1 DFQATT, CDR2 SNEGSKA (reference sequence). The CDR3 DNA reads TGCAGTGCTAGACGCAACACTGAAGCTTTCTTT. This sequence encodes CSARRNTEAFF.

This clonotype was counted at least ten times. The chain couples TRBV20-1 to TRBJ2-3; 8 bases fit TRBD2. The V segment lost 5 bases and the J segment 2 bases; nucleotides outside the gene matches: 6. CDR1 DFQATT and CDR2 SNEGSKA come from the germline V gene (reference sequence). The CDR3 consists of 14 residues. The CDR3 coding sequence is TGCAGTGCTGGAGGTAGCGGGGCCACAGATACGCAGTATTTT. This codes for CSAGGSGATDTQYF.

This clonotype was detected only a few times. The chain combines TRBV27 with TRBJ2-3; 15 bases are a match to TRBD2. This CDR3 has 15 amino acids. Germline V CDR1 and CDR2: MNHEY, SMNVEV (reference sequence). V was clipped by 6 bases and J by 7 bases; unmatched bases: 5. CDR3 DNA sequence: TGTGCCAGCAGCAGGACTAGCGGGGGGGGAAATACGCAGTATTTT. Its translation is CASSRTSGGGNTQYF.

This clonotype has ten or more counts. V gene TRBV6-1 combines with J gene TRBJ1-1; D gene unclear. Trimming removed 2 bases at V and 4 bases at J, with 8 bases between. The CDR3 loop spans 13 amino acids. CDR1 is MNHNS, CDR2 SASEGT, per germline. CDR3 region: CASSESQGTEAFF. CDR3 in DNA: TGTGCCAGCAGTGAATCCCAAGGCACTGAAGCTTTCTTT.

V usage is TRBV6-2 or TRBV6-3 and J usage is TRBJ1-4; D is undetermined. Trimming pared 8 bases from V and 10 bases from J, leaving 17 bases between. The CDR3 is 13 amino acids. Germline V gene sequence: CDR1 MNHEY, CDR2 SVGEGT. This CDR3 is CASRGPIDGKLFF. In DNA, the CDR3 is TGTGCCAGCCGTGGCCCGATCGACGGAAAACTGTTTTTT.

In this sample, this clonotype turned up a few times. This chain links TRBV5-8 with TRBJ2-7; D might be TRBD1 or TRBD2, each matching 5 bases. Between the trimmed V and J ends, which lost 4 bases and 4 bases, there was a span of 18 bases. Germline V gene sequence: CDR1 SGHTS, CDR2 YDEGEE. CDR3 length equals 15 residues. The CDR3 here is CASSLERGYQYEQYF. The CDR3, as DNA: TGTGCCAGCAGCCTCGAGAGGGGTTACCAATACGAGCAGTACTTC.

This sequence joins TRBV18 and TRBJ2-2; TRBD2 matches 10 bases. Germline V CDR1 and CDR2: KGHSH, LQKENI. The length of the CDR3 is 17 residues. The junction had 6 bases not matched to a gene; V was cut back by 5 bases and J by 0 bases. CDR3 in DNA: TGTGCCAGCTCAACCAGTAGCGGGAGGCCGAACACCGGGGAGCTGTTTTTT. Amino acid sequence: CASSTSSGRPNTGELFF. Looking up the rest from reference TRBV18 and TRBJ2-2 gives the full variable domain: NAGVMQNPRHLVRRRGQEARLRCSPMKGHSHVYWYRQLPEEGLKFMVYLQKENIIDESGMPKERFSAEFPKEGPSILRIQQVVRGDSAAYFCASSTSSGRPNTGELFFGEGSRLTVL.

Many counts were recorded for this clonotype. The CDR3: CASSHGSSRGEQYF. CDR3 DNA sequence: TGCGCCAGCAGCCACGGGAGTTCCAGAGGCGAGCAGTACTTC. The chain carries TRBV5-1 and TRBJ2-7; tentative D call: TRBD2 (6 bases). CDR1 SGHRS and CDR2 YFSETQ come from the germline V gene. V dropped 4 bases and J dropped 6 bases, with 17 bases sitting between them. The CDR3 consists of 14 residues.